A single sample is the source of the 5 T cell receptor beta chains below, sequenced in a study of blood T cell repertoires in COVID-19. Sequencing was performed with immunoSEQ multiplex PCR; in TCRdb, only in-frame clones are kept and a portion is missing. The sample includes 310,000 or so clones, roughly 90% seen only once; the top ten take approximately 9.9%. Sample: peripheral blood. The receptors come from a man between 25 and 39 years old with COVID-19, enrolled during active disease.

This clone has at least ten counts. This chain links TRBV24-1 with TRBJ2-3; tentative D call: TRBD1 (5 bases). The CDR3 is 15 residues long. Per the germline V gene, CDR1 is KGHDR and CDR2 is SFDVKD. V shed 1 base and J shed 2 bases, with 9 bases lying between them. The CDR3 protein is CATSDLDSHTDTQYF. The CDR3 DNA reads TGTGCCACCAGTGATTTAGACAGCCACACAGATACGCAGTATTTT.

V usage is TRBV2 and J usage is TRBJ2-5, with TRBD2 as a possible D gene (6 bases). V was trimmed by 9 bases and J by 4 bases, leaving 9 bases between them. The CDR3 runs to 11 residues. Germline loops: CDR1 SNHLY, CDR2 FYNNEI. The CDR3 is CASSGVETQYF. The CDR3 nucleotides read TGTGCCAGTAGCGGAGTAGAGACCCAGTACTTC.

The genes are TRBV7-3 and TRBJ2-3, with D possibly matching TRBD2 (6 bases). Deletions cut 4 bases from V and 6 bases from J, with 11 bases between. This CDR3 spans 13 amino acids. From germline, CDR1 is SGHTA and CDR2 FQGTGA. The DNA of the CDR3 is TGTGCCAGCAGCTCCGGGGGAACTGATACGCAGTATTTT. It encodes CASSSGGTDTQYF. The variable domain in full, with the rest retrieved from reference TRBV7-3 and TRBJ2-3, is GAGVSQTPSNKVTEKGKYVELRCDPISGHTALYWYRQSLGQGPEFLIYFQGTGAADDSGLPNDRFFAVRPEGSVSTLKIQRTERGDSAVYLCASSSGGTDTQYFGPGTRLTVL.

This clone occurred once. This chain uses TRBV3-1 (or the pseudogene TRBV3-2) with TRBJ2-6; 9 nucleotides align to TRBD1. The CDR3 runs 14 residues. The V gene end was trimmed by 2 bases and the J gene end by 13 bases; junction bases not matched to a gene: 6. Per germline, CDR1 LGHDT and CDR2 YNNKEL (reference sequence). The DNA for the CDR3 is TGTGCCAGCAGCCAACTACAGGGGGCGGGAGTCCTGACTTTC. It yields the protein CASSQLQGAGVLTF.

The chain recombines TRBV4-2 with TRBJ1-3; 8 bases are shared with TRBD1. V was pared by 4 bases and J by 5 bases, with 10 bases of the junction left unmatched. CDR1 is LGHNA, CDR2 YNFKEQ, per germline. The length of the CDR3 is 16 residues. The CDR3 DNA follows: TGTGCCAGCAGCCTACCTACAGGGGGGATGCGAAACACCATATATTTT. It codes for CASSLPTGGMRNTIYF.